Below are 24 T cell receptor beta chains sequenced from a single sample in a study of T cell responses to AZD1222 COVID-19 vaccine. Only in-frame clones appear in the TCRdb table, and some are missing; sequencing was by immunoSEQ multiplex PCR. The table records 95,000 to 150,000 clones, approximately 83% of them present only once. The sequences come from peripheral blood, collected on day 0 of AZD1222 vaccination. These receptors all come from an adult in good health.

The chain is built from TRBV28 and TRBJ1-1; D is ambiguous. Deletions cut 5 bases from V and 0 bases from J, with 4 bases between. Germline values: CDR1 MDHEN, CDR2 SYDVKM. The CDR3 runs to 12 residues. The CDR3 reads CASSGLNTEAFF. The CDR3 bases are TGTGCCAGCAGTGGGCTGAACACTGAAGCTTTCTTT. Based on the CDR3 plus reference TRBV28 and TRBJ1-1, the full variable domain is DVKVTQSSRYLVKRTGEKVFLECVQDMDHENMFWYRQDPGLGLRLIYFSYDVKMKEKGDIPEGYSVSREKKERFSLILESASTNQTSMYLCASSGLNTEAFFGQGTRLTVV.

CDR3 loop: CASTLLHGGTEAFF. The CDR3 DNA sequence: TGTGCCAGCACCCTCCTCCACGGGGGCACTGAAGCTTTCTTT. The chain has TRBV6-5 and TRBJ1-1; TRBD1 might be the D (5 bases). Trimming stripped 7 bases from V and 4 bases from J, with 16 bases between. CDR3 size: 14 residues. CDR1 is MNHEY, CDR2 SVGAGI, per germline.

The CDR3 region is CSVYKGTGSSNEQFF. In nucleotides, the CDR3 is TGCAGCGTTTACAAAGGGACAGGGAGCTCGAATGAGCAGTTCTTC. The chain links TRBV29-1 to TRBJ2-1; TRBD1 agrees at 9 bases. V was pared by 5 bases and J by 7 bases, with 12 bases of the junction left unmatched. The CDR3 extends over 15 amino acids. Germline V gene lookup returns CDR1 SQVTM and CDR2 ANQGSEA.

The chain employs TRBV15 and TRBJ1-2; D is unclear. This CDR3 region has 15 residues. V gave up 3 bases and J gave up 6 bases, with 17 bases separating them. CDR1 and CDR2 (germline): LNHNV, YYDKDF (reference sequence). CDR3 sequence: CATSRSRAPEDGYTF. For the CDR3, the DNA is TGTGCCACCAGCAGGAGCCGGGCCCCTGAGGATGGCTACACCTTC. Based on the CDR3 plus reference TRBV15 and TRBJ1-2, the full variable domain is DAMVIQNPRYQVTQFGKPVTLSCSQTLNHNVMYWYQQKSSQAPKLLFHYYDKDFNNEADTPDNFQSRRPNTSFCFLDIRSPGLGDTAMYLCATSRSRAPEDGYTFGSGTRLTVV.

Only a few counts were recorded for this clone. This chain connects TRBV4-2 to TRBJ1-2; tentative D call: TRBD1 (6 bases). The CDR3 consists of 14 residues. The V gene's germline CDR1 is LGHNA and CDR2 YNFKEQ. The V end was cut by 0 bases, the J end by 7 bases, with 12 bases between. For the CDR3, the DNA is TGTGCCAGCAGCCAAGATCCACAGGGAGGTGGCTACACCTTC. Translating it yields CASSQDPQGGGYTF.

In this sample, this clone turned up once. The chain couples TRBV28 to TRBJ1-1; D might be TRBD1 (6 bases). Germline V gene data show CDR1 as MDHEN and CDR2 as SYDVKM. The CDR3 has 15 residues. V was clipped by 4 bases and J by 2 bases, with 14 bases between them. CDR3 coding DNA: TGTGCCAGCAGTTCTATTTTACAGGGCAACACTGAAGCTTTCTTT. Translating it yields CASSSILQGNTEAFF. The full variable domain, its missing parts supplied by reference TRBV28 and TRBJ1-1, is DVKVTQSSRYLVKRTGEKVFLECVQDMDHENMFWYRQDPGLGLRLIYFSYDVKMKEKGDIPEGYSVSREKKERFSLILESASTNQTSMYLCASSSILQGNTEAFFGQGTRLTVV.

The chain joins TRBV7-9 to TRBJ2-5; the match to TRBD1 covers 9 bases. This CDR3 spans 14 amino acids. V trimming: 4 bases; J trimming: 5 bases; junction bases outside the gene matches: 5. Germline lookup yields CDR1 SEHNR and CDR2 FQNEAQ (reference sequence). CDR3 coding DNA: TGTGCCAGCAGCTCCGGACAGGGGTGGGAGACCCAGTACTTC. The encoded protein is CASSSGQGWETQYF.

This CDR3 is CASSLAVRGGEKLFF. In DNA form, the CDR3 reads TGCGCCAGCAGCTTGGCCGTCAGGGGGGGCGAAAAACTGTTTTTT. The chain carries TRBV5-1 and TRBJ1-4; 7 bases agree with TRBD1. Per the germline V gene, CDR1 is SGHRS and CDR2 is YFSETQ. CDR3 length equals 15 residues. V dropped 0 bases and J dropped 8; count of bases not matched to a gene: 7.

This chain joins TRBV4-2 and TRBJ2-2, with D perhaps assigned TRBD1 or TRBD2 (5 bases each). Trimming pared 4 bases from V and 7 bases from J, leaving 10 bases between. The CDR3 has 13 residues. The germline gives CDR1 LGHNA, CDR2 YNFKEQ. The CDR3 loop reads CASSPTGHGELFF. Here the CDR3 DNA reads TGTGCCAGCAGCCCGACGGGGCACGGGGAGCTGTTTTTT.

The chain uses TRBV7-3 and TRBJ1-1; weak D call: TRBD1 (6 bases). V was trimmed by 7 bases and J by 1 base, leaving 10 bases between them. The germline gives CDR1 SGHTA, CDR2 FQGTGA. The CDR3 is 13 amino acids. This chain's CDR3 is CASTPTGNTEAFF. The DNA of the CDR3 is TGTGCCAGCACCCCGACAGGGAACACTGAAGCTTTCTTT. Variable domain in full (rest from reference TRBV7-3 and TRBJ1-1): GAGVSQTPSNKVTEKGKYVELRCDPISGHTALYWYRQSLGQGPEFLIYFQGTGAADDSGLPNDRFFAVRPEGSVSTLKIQRTERGDSAVYLCASTPTGNTEAFFGQGTRLTVV.

V usage is TRBV7-9 and J usage is TRBJ1-2; D perhaps matches TRBD1 (5 bases). Germline V gene sequence: CDR1 SEHNR, CDR2 FQNEAQ (reference sequence). The CDR3 totals 13 residues. V was shortened by 5 bases and J by 6 bases, with 13 bases between the two germline ends. CDR3 loop: CASSPGTVDGYTF. The CDR3 bases are TGTGCCAGCAGCCCCGGGACGGTGGATGGCTACACCTTC.

The gene calls are TRBV30 and TRBJ2-5; possibly TRBD2 for D (6 bases). Per germline, CDR1 GTSNPN and CDR2 SVGIG (reference sequence). There are 13 residues in the CDR3. CDR3 in DNA: TGTGCGCTAGCGACTCACTCGGGGGAGACCCAGTACTTC. Translation gives CALATHSGETQYF.

V is TRBV18 and J is TRBJ2-2; tentatively, D is TRBD1 (5 bases). Germline assignment: CDR1 KGHSH and CDR2 LQKENI. This CDR3 region has 15 residues. The ends were cut back, 2 bases at V and 4 bases at J, with 11 bases in the middle. For the CDR3, the DNA is TGTGCCAGCTCACCATTGAGCGACAGCACCGGGGAGCTGTTTTTT. Its translation: CASSPLSDSTGELFF. The full variable domain, in which reference TRBV18 and TRBJ2-2 provide the parts outside the CDR3, is NAGVMQNPRHLVRRRGQEARLRCSPMKGHSHVYWYRQLPEEGLKFMVYLQKENIIDESGMPKERFSAEFPKEGPSILRIQQVVRGDSAAYFCASSPLSDSTGELFFGEGSRLTVL.

The rearrangement links TRBV7-9 to TRBJ2-7; 10 nucleotides match TRBD2. The CDR3 consists of 16 residues. CDR1 is SEHNR and CDR2 is FQNEAQ in the germline V gene (reference sequence). J lost 2 bases, V lost 10 bases, and 14 bases had no gene match. The chain's CDR3 is CATRPAGTSETYEQYF. CDR3 sequence (DNA): TGTGCCACTCGACCTGCTGGGACTAGCGAGACCTACGAGCAGTACTTC.

The chain has TRBV5-5 and TRBJ1-4, with D possibly TRBD1 on 5 matching bases. Per germline, CDR1 SGHKS and CDR2 YYEKEE (reference sequence). With 2 bases removed from V and 4 bases from J, the gap between germline ends came to 15 bases. The CDR3 spans 16 residues. The CDR3 region has the DNA TGTGCCAGCAGCTTCGGGACGGGCCCTCTTAATGAAAAACTGTTTTTT. Protein sequence: CASSFGTGPLNEKLFF.

This chain joins TRBV19 and TRBJ1-4; D is possibly TRBD1 (6 bases). Deletions cut 5 bases from V and 7 bases from J, with 17 bases between. The CDR3 has 15 amino acids. Germline V CDR1 and CDR2: LNHDA, SQIVND (reference sequence). The CDR3 here is CASSPDNRAVEKLFF. The CDR3 DNA reads TGTGCCAGTAGTCCCGATAACAGGGCCGTTGAAAAACTGTTTTTT.

The V and J genes are TRBV18 and TRBJ2-1; 7 bases match TRBD1. This CDR3 is 16 amino acids long. Unmatched junction bases numbered 9, after V lost 6 bases and J lost 1 base. CDR1 is KGHSH and CDR2 is LQKENI in the germline V gene. The CDR3 DNA reads as TGTGCCAGCTCCCTAGACAGGGTTCGGTCCTACAATGAGCAGTTCTTC. Protein: CASSLDRVRSYNEQFF.

The chain combines TRBV28 with TRBJ1-2, with D perhaps matching TRBD1 (5 bases). V gave up 5 bases and J gave up 2 bases, with 12 bases separating them. The CDR3 is 14 amino acids. The germline V gene encodes CDR1 MDHEN and CDR2 SYDVKM. The CDR3 sequence is CASSSGTVNYGYTF. Here the CDR3 DNA reads TGTGCCAGCAGTAGCGGGACGGTGAACTATGGCTACACCTTC.

This chain links TRBV6-2 or TRBV6-3 with TRBJ1-2; TRBD1 is a possible D gene (5 bases). The CDR3 has 15 amino acids. V gave up 5 bases and J gave up 1 base, with 14 bases separating them. Germline CDR1 MNHEY, CDR2 SVGEGT. The DNA of the CDR3 is TGTGCCAGCAGTACGAACAGGAAAATTAACTATGGCTACACCTTC. Protein sequence: CASSTNRKINYGYTF.

This chain connects TRBV5-1 to TRBJ1-1, with D possibly TRBD1 on 5 matching bases. The ends were cut back, 4 bases at V and 1 base at J, with 11 bases in the middle. The CDR3 consists of 14 residues. Germline CDR1 is SGHRS and CDR2 is YFSETQ. In DNA form, the CDR3 reads TGCGCCAGCAGCCCGGGGACGGCGAACACTGAAGCTTTCTTT. Protein product: CASSPGTANTEAFF.

For the CDR3, the DNA is TGCGCCAGCAGCCAAGTCAGCGGACAAGGACCTCATGAGCAGTTCTTC. Translation gives CASSQVSGQGPHEQFF. The chain is built from TRBV4-1 and TRBJ2-1; the D call may be TRBD1 or TRBD2 (5 bases each). Germline V CDR1 and CDR2: MGHRA, YSYEKL. The CDR3 covers 16 residues. V was pared by 1 base and J by 8 bases, with 18 bases between.

The gene calls are TRBV11-3 and TRBJ2-5, with 8 positions matching TRBD2. This CDR3 is 16 amino acids long. Germline V CDR1 and CDR2: SGHNT, YENEEA. J gave up 1 base and V 1 base, and 5 bases lay outside the gene matches. CDR3 coding DNA: TGTGCCAGCAGCTTAGTACCCACTAGCGGCCAAGAGACCCAGTACTTC. Translation: CASSLVPTSGQETQYF.

The J gene is TRBJ2-7, the V gene TRBV6-6; D gene uncertain. CDR3 length: 12 amino acids. Trimming pared 7 bases from V and 4 bases from J, leaving 11 bases between. The V gene's germline CDR1 is MNHNY and CDR2 SVGAGI (reference sequence). CDR3 loop: CASNPGGYEQYF. DNA for the CDR3: TGTGCCAGCAACCCCGGCGGTTACGAGCAGTACTTC.

V is TRBV30 and J is TRBJ1-1, with D uncertain. Germline-derived CDR1 and CDR2 are GTSNPN and SVGIG (reference sequence). CDR3 size: 13 residues. Deletions cut 3 bases from V and 1 base from J, with 9 bases between. CDR3 residues: CAWRLTENTEAFF. The CDR3 DNA reads TGTGCCTGGAGGTTAACAGAGAACACTGAAGCTTTCTTT.